These T cell receptor beta chains were read from a single sample in a study of blood T cell repertoires in COVID-19. Assay: immunoSEQ multiplex PCR; the TCRdb copy retains only in-frame clones and omits some. The top ten clones hold about 1.7% of a sample with 250,000 to 300,000 clones, around 86% of them seen once. Sample: PBMCs or T cells enriched from blood (not recorded which). These receptors all stem from a woman aged 40-49 years who had recovered from COVID-19. The CDR3 runs from the conserved cysteine through the conserved F or W. A D gene is named only where the DNA matches it firmly. Size is omitted from some rows. Given values are once, few, many or a class for expanded clones.

j_call: TRBJ2-1
clone_size: .
v_call: TRBV11-2
d_call: TRBD2
cdr3_nt: TGTGCCAGCAGCTTAGGTGGTAGCGGGAGTTATTATGAGCAGTTCTTC
cdr3_aa: CASSLGGSGSYYEQFF

j_call: TRBJ2-1
clone_size: .
v_call: TRBV2
d_call: .
cdr3_nt: TGTGCCAGCAGCGCTCGAGAGAGCTCCTACAATGAGCAGTTCTTC
cdr3_aa: CASSARESSYNEQFF

j_call: TRBJ2-2
clone_size: .
v_call: TRBV23-1
d_call: TRBD1
cdr3_nt: TGCGCCAGCAGTCAATCGGACAGGGTCACCGGGGAGCTGTTTTTT
cdr3_aa: CASSQSDRVTGELFF

j_call: TRBJ1-1
clone_size: .
v_call: TRBV5-1
d_call: .
cdr3_nt: TGCGCCAGCAGCTTGCAGACAGGCTTGAACACTGAAGCTTTCTTT
cdr3_aa: CASSLQTGLNTEAFF

j_call: TRBJ1-1
clone_size: .
v_call: TRBV4-2
d_call: TRBD1
cdr3_nt: TGTGCCAGCAGCCAAGATCGTTACAGGGGCCTGGCGCACACTGAAGCTTTCTTT
cdr3_aa: CASSQDRYRGLAHTEAFF

j_call: TRBJ1-5
clone_size: .
v_call: TRBV5-4
d_call: .
cdr3_nt: TGTGCCAGCAGCTTGGCAATGTTTAGCAATCAGCCCCAGCATTTT
cdr3_aa: CASSLAMFSNQPQHF

j_call: TRBJ2-1
clone_size: .
v_call: TRBV10-1
d_call: .
cdr3_nt: TGCGCCAGCAGCTCCTCGGACAATGAGCAGTTCTTC
cdr3_aa: CASSSSDNEQFF

j_call: TRBJ2-6
clone_size: .
v_call: TRBV11-2
d_call: TRBD1
cdr3_nt: TGTGCCAGCAGCTTAGACAACAGGGGTTCTGGGGCCAACGTCCTGACTTTC
cdr3_aa: CASSLDNRGSGANVLTF

j_call: TRBJ2-7
clone_size: .
v_call: TRBV6-5
d_call: TRBD1
cdr3_nt: TGTGCCAGCAGTCTGTCCGGGACAGGGAAATACGAGCAGTACTTC
cdr3_aa: CASSLSGTGKYEQYF

j_call: TRBJ1-1
clone_size: .
v_call: TRBV2
d_call: TRBD1
cdr3_nt: TGTGCCAGCAGCCATACAAAACAGGGGGGCGCTGAAGCTTTCTTT
cdr3_aa: CASSHTKQGGAEAFF

j_call: TRBJ1-2
clone_size: .
v_call: TRBV6-5
d_call: .
cdr3_nt: TGTGCCAGCGGGTTGACGGGGTCGGGGTATGGCTACACCTTC
cdr3_aa: CASGLTGSGYGYTF

j_call: TRBJ2-7
clone_size: .
v_call: TRBV27
d_call: .
cdr3_nt: TGTGCCAGCAGTCTCCACAGGGATTCCTACGAGCAGTACTTC
cdr3_aa: CASSLHRDSYEQYF

j_call: TRBJ2-3
clone_size: .
v_call: TRBV4-2
d_call: TRBD2
cdr3_nt: TGTGCCAGCAGCCTCCCGGGGGGTACAGATACGCAGTATTTT
cdr3_aa: CASSLPGGTDTQYF

j_call: TRBJ2-2
clone_size: .
v_call: TRBV7-3
d_call: .
cdr3_nt: TGTGCCAGCAGCAGAACGGGGGACACCGGGGAGCTGTTTTTT
cdr3_aa: CASSRTGDTGELFF

j_call: TRBJ1-5
clone_size: .
v_call: TRBV28
d_call: .
cdr3_nt: TGTGCCAGCAGTTGGTTCGGCGGGAGCAATCAGCCCCAGCATTTT
cdr3_aa: CASSWFGGSNQPQHF

j_call: TRBJ1-2
clone_size: once
v_call: TRBV21-1
d_call: .
cdr3_nt: TGTGCCAGCATCCTTTTCAGGAACGCCTCGTACGAAGCTAACTATGGCTACACCTTC
cdr3_aa: CASILFRNASYEANYGYTF

j_call: TRBJ2-2
clone_size: .
v_call: TRBV7-6
d_call: TRBD1
cdr3_nt: TGTGCCAGCAGCGCACAGGGGGGTTTTCTCACCGGGGAGCTGTTTTTT
cdr3_aa: CASSAQGGFLTGELFF

j_call: TRBJ2-3
clone_size: .
v_call: TRBV9
d_call: .
cdr3_nt: TGTGCCAGCTCCCCCCGTGGGGGCTTGACAGATACGCAGTATTTT
cdr3_aa: CASSPRGGLTDTQYF

j_call: TRBJ2-3
clone_size: .
v_call: TRBV15
d_call: .
cdr3_nt: TGTGCCACCAGCGGTCGCCAGAGCACAGATACGCAGTATTTT
cdr3_aa: CATSGRQSTDTQYF

j_call: TRBJ1-5
clone_size: .
v_call: TRBV19
d_call: .
cdr3_nt: TGTGCCAGTAGTATAACAGCCACGCGCAATCAGCCCCAGCATTTT
cdr3_aa: CASSITATRNQPQHF

j_call: TRBJ2-2
clone_size: few
v_call: TRBV18
d_call: .
cdr3_nt: TGTGCCAGCTCACGAGGACCAAGGGGCACCGGGGAGCTGTTTTTT
cdr3_aa: CASSRGPRGTGELFF

j_call: TRBJ1-2
clone_size: .
v_call: TRBV6-5
d_call: TRBD1
cdr3_nt: TGTGCCAGCAGTAGGGGGGACAGCATTAACTATGGCTACACCTTC
cdr3_aa: CASSRGDSINYGYTF

j_call: TRBJ2-7
clone_size: .
v_call: TRBV5-1
d_call: TRBD2
cdr3_nt: TGCGCCAGCAGAAAAGAAAGCGGGAGGATTGGCTACGAGCAGTACTTC
cdr3_aa: CASRKESGRIGYEQYF

j_call: TRBJ2-3
clone_size: .
v_call: TRBV5-4
d_call: TRBD2
cdr3_nt: TGTGCCAGCAGCTCGGGGTTGGAGCGGGGGACAGATACGCAGTATTTT
cdr3_aa: CASSSGLERGTDTQYF

j_call: TRBJ1-2
clone_size: .
v_call: TRBV3-1/TRBV3-2
d_call: TRBD1
cdr3_nt: TGTGCCAGCAGCCTCTTGGGACAGGCCTTCTTC
cdr3_aa: CASSLLGQAFF

j_call: TRBJ2-2
clone_size: once
v_call: TRBV7-9
d_call: .
cdr3_nt: TGTGCCAGCAGCTTATGGGGAGAGAACACCGGGGAGCTGTTTTTT
cdr3_aa: CASSLWGENTGELFF

j_call: TRBJ2-2
clone_size: .
v_call: TRBV7-2
d_call: .
cdr3_nt: TGTGCCAGCAGCCCTGACTCTACCGGGGAGCTGTTTTTT
cdr3_aa: CASSPDSTGELFF

j_call: TRBJ2-7
clone_size: .
v_call: TRBV9
d_call: TRBD1
cdr3_nt: TGTGCCAGCAGCGTAGCAGGGGACAGGGCCCACTACGAGCAGTACTTC
cdr3_aa: CASSVAGDRAHYEQYF

j_call: TRBJ2-2
clone_size: .
v_call: TRBV6-1
d_call: .
cdr3_nt: TGTGCCAGCAGTGAACCCTCAGGGAACACCGGGGAGCTGTTTTTT
cdr3_aa: CASSEPSGNTGELFF

j_call: TRBJ2-7
clone_size: .
v_call: TRBV28
d_call: .
cdr3_nt: TGTGCCAGCAGTTCGCCGGGTCCCCCCGGCTACGAGCAGTACTTC
cdr3_aa: CASSSPGPPGYEQYF

j_call: TRBJ2-7
clone_size: .
v_call: TRBV7-9
d_call: .
cdr3_nt: TGTGCCAGCAGCTTCTATCCGGGGGGCGCGCACTACGAGCAGTACTTC
cdr3_aa: CASSFYPGGAHYEQYF

j_call: TRBJ2-5
clone_size: .
v_call: TRBV5-4
d_call: TRBD2
cdr3_nt: TGTGCCAGCAGCTTTCGAGCGGGGGCCCAAGAGACCCAGTACTTC
cdr3_aa: CASSFRAGAQETQYF

j_call: TRBJ1-3
clone_size: .
v_call: TRBV27
d_call: .
cdr3_nt: TGTGCCAGCAGTTTACAGGGGCGCACATTCTCTGGAAACACCATATATTTT
cdr3_aa: CASSLQGRTFSGNTIYF

j_call: TRBJ2-1
clone_size: .
v_call: TRBV29-1
d_call: TRBD2
cdr3_nt: TGCAGCGTGGTTAGGGGACTAGCGGTCCAAAGCTCCTACAATGAGCAGTTCTTC
cdr3_aa: CSVVRGLAVQSSYNEQFF

j_call: TRBJ2-7
clone_size: few
v_call: TRBV5-6
d_call: .
cdr3_nt: TGTGCCAGCAGCTGGGGCGGCTCCTACGAGCAGTACTTC
cdr3_aa: CASSWGGSYEQYF

j_call: TRBJ2-4
clone_size: .
v_call: TRBV19
d_call: .
cdr3_nt: TGTGCCAGTAGTATAGGAGGCGCCACCCAAAACATTCAGTACTTC
cdr3_aa: CASSIGGATQNIQYF

j_call: TRBJ2-5
clone_size: .
v_call: TRBV5-4
d_call: TRBD1
cdr3_nt: TGTGCCAGCAGCCGGACAGGGGTGGAGACCCAGTACTTC
cdr3_aa: CASSRTGVETQYF

j_call: TRBJ1-1
clone_size: .
v_call: TRBV27
d_call: .
cdr3_nt: TGTGCCAGCAGTTGGCGGGGGAACACTGAAGCTTTCTTT
cdr3_aa: CASSWRGNTEAFF

j_call: TRBJ2-1
clone_size: once
v_call: TRBV28
d_call: .
cdr3_nt: TGTGCCAGCAGTTTGTTTTGGGGAGGTGGGAATGAGCAGTTCTTC
cdr3_aa: CASSLFWGGGNEQFF

j_call: TRBJ1-1
clone_size: .
v_call: TRBV18
d_call: TRBD1
cdr3_nt: TGTGCCAGCTCAATCTCAGACAGGGCCACTGAAGCTTTCTTT
cdr3_aa: CASSISDRATEAFF

j_call: TRBJ1-1
clone_size: .
v_call: TRBV6-2/TRBV6-3
d_call: TRBD1
cdr3_nt: TGTGCCAGCAGTGCAGACAGGGGCACTGAAGCTTTCTTT
cdr3_aa: CASSADRGTEAFF

j_call: TRBJ1-1
clone_size: .
v_call: TRBV18
d_call: .
cdr3_nt: TGTGCCAGCTCACCAGGAACGGGCCGGGGCACTGAAGCTTTCTTT
cdr3_aa: CASSPGTGRGTEAFF

j_call: TRBJ2-3
clone_size: .
v_call: TRBV2
d_call: .
cdr3_nt: TGTGCCAGCAGGGGGACTGCAGCCCTCACAGATACGCAGTATTTT
cdr3_aa: CASRGTAALTDTQYF

j_call: TRBJ1-1
clone_size: .
v_call: TRBV27
d_call: TRBD1
cdr3_nt: TGTGCCAGCAGCCAACCTCCGGGACAGGGGAACACTGAAGCTTTCTTT
cdr3_aa: CASSQPPGQGNTEAFF

j_call: TRBJ1-6
clone_size: .
v_call: TRBV6-5
d_call: .
cdr3_nt: TGTGCCAGCAGTTCAGGGTTGGTGTCACCCCTCCACTTT
cdr3_aa: CASSSGLVSPLHF

j_call: TRBJ1-3
clone_size: .
v_call: TRBV5-1
d_call: .
cdr3_nt: TGCGCCAGCAGCTTGGAACCCCCGGGTAGCTCCGGAAACACCATATATTTT
cdr3_aa: CASSLEPPGSSGNTIYF

j_call: TRBJ1-4
clone_size: once
v_call: TRBV5-1
d_call: TRBD1
cdr3_nt: TGCGCCAGCAGCTTAATTCCGGGACAGGGGAATGAAAAACTGTTTTTT
cdr3_aa: CASSLIPGQGNEKLFF

j_call: TRBJ1-1
clone_size: .
v_call: TRBV19
d_call: .
cdr3_nt: TGTGCCAGTGCAGGCCGGGCTTCGGGAGGGAACACTGAAGCTTTCTTT
cdr3_aa: CASAGRASGGNTEAFF

j_call: TRBJ2-7
clone_size: .
v_call: TRBV29-1
d_call: .
cdr3_nt: TGCAGCGTTGCACCGGGCCGCAGGGACGAGCAGTACTTC
cdr3_aa: CSVAPGRRDEQYF

j_call: TRBJ2-3
clone_size: .
v_call: TRBV9
d_call: .
cdr3_nt: TGTGCCAGCAGTTTTATCGTGGAGGATACGCAGTATTTT
cdr3_aa: CASSFIVEDTQYF

j_call: TRBJ1-2
clone_size: .
v_call: TRBV27
d_call: TRBD1
cdr3_nt: TGTGCCAGCTCGCCGGGACAGGGATCTGGCTACACCTTC
cdr3_aa: CASSPGQGSGYTF

j_call: TRBJ1-2
clone_size: .
v_call: TRBV30
d_call: .
cdr3_nt: TGTGCCTGGAGTCCGAGGAACTATGGCTACACCTTC
cdr3_aa: CAWSPRNYGYTF

j_call: TRBJ1-1
clone_size: .
v_call: TRBV20-1
d_call: .
cdr3_nt: TGCAGTGCCTCAGGTGGGTCGAGAGCTTTCTTT
cdr3_aa: CSASGGSRAFF

j_call: TRBJ2-7
clone_size: .
v_call: TRBV30
d_call: .
cdr3_nt: TGTGCCTGGAGTGATTTGGGGCATCCCAACGAGCAGTACTTC
cdr3_aa: CAWSDLGHPNEQYF

j_call: TRBJ1-2
clone_size: .
v_call: TRBV5-1
d_call: TRBD1
cdr3_nt: TGCGCCAGCGGGAAGGATACGGGACAGAACTATGGCTACACCTTC
cdr3_aa: CASGKDTGQNYGYTF

j_call: TRBJ2-7
clone_size: .
v_call: TRBV6-1
d_call: TRBD2
cdr3_nt: TGTGCCAGCAGTGAGGGGACGGGGGGGTTCTACGAGCAGTACTTC
cdr3_aa: CASSEGTGGFYEQYF

j_call: TRBJ2-3
clone_size: .
v_call: TRBV18
d_call: TRBD1
cdr3_nt: TGTGCCAGCTCACAAACCGGGACAGGGGGTCCAGATACGCAGTATTTT
cdr3_aa: CASSQTGTGGPDTQYF